Listed below are T cell receptor beta chains from one sample, sequenced in a study of CD8+ T cells in alopecia areata. Measured with immunoSEQ multiplex PCR; TCRdb has only the in-frame clones, and not every one. The table has about 220,000 clones, under 60% seen once. Sample: CD4+ T cells sorted from blood, taken at week 4, from a patient treated with tofacitinib. The source is a human donor with alopecia areata. CDR3s include the opening cysteine and the closing phenylalanine or tryptophan. D genes are given only for firm matches. Size tells how often a clone was seen (once, few, many) or the class of an expanded clone, and some rows leave it out.

CDR3 protein: CSASAGLAKNIQYF; CDR3 DNA: TGCAGCGCTTCCGCTGGACTAGCCAAAAACATTCAGTACTTC; D gene: -; V gene: TRBV29-1; J gene: TRBJ2-4; clone size: -
CDR3 protein: CASSDRGASTDTQYF; CDR3 DNA: TGTGCCAGTAGTGACCGGGGGGCGAGCACAGATACGCAGTATTTT; D gene: -; V gene: TRBV19; J gene: TRBJ2-3; clone size: few
CDR3 protein: CASSPGLRQETQYF; CDR3 DNA: TGCGCCAGCAGCCCGGGACTCCGACAAGAGACCCAGTACTTC; D gene: -; V gene: TRBV5-1; J gene: TRBJ2-5; clone size: -
CDR3 protein: CASSLASGVGQETQYF; CDR3 DNA: TGTGCCAGCAGCTTGGCTAGCGGGGTGGGGCAAGAGACCCAGTACTTC; D gene: TRBD2; V gene: TRBV5-6; J gene: TRBJ2-5; clone size: -
CDR3 protein: CAWSVLVGANTEAFF; CDR3 DNA: TGTGCCTGGAGTGTATTAGTGGGGGCGAACACTGAAGCTTTCTTT; D gene: -; V gene: TRBV30; J gene: TRBJ1-1; clone size: few
CDR3 protein: CAISSWDSTEAFF; CDR3 DNA: TGTGCCATCAGTTCTTGGGACAGCACTGAAGCTTTCTTT; D gene: TRBD1; V gene: TRBV10-3; J gene: TRBJ1-1; clone size: once
CDR3 protein: CASSLGTGTTEAFF; CDR3 DNA: TGCGCCAGCAGCCTGGGGACAGGGACCACTGAAGCTTTCTTT; D gene: TRBD1; V gene: TRBV4-3; J gene: TRBJ1-1; clone size: -
CDR3 protein: CASSLPVADTQYF; CDR3 DNA: TGCGCCAGCAGCTTGCCAGTAGCAGATACGCAGTATTTT; D gene: -; V gene: TRBV5-1; J gene: TRBJ2-3; clone size: -
CDR3 protein: CASSRRDRDYNEQFF; CDR3 DNA: TGTGCCAGCAGCAGACGGGACAGAGACTACAATGAGCAGTTCTTC; D gene: TRBD1; V gene: TRBV7-2; J gene: TRBJ2-1; clone size: -
CDR3 protein: CSVEEARQGRGNTIYF; CDR3 DNA: TGCAGCGTTGAAGAGGCGAGACAGGGGAGAGGAAACACCATATATTTT; D gene: TRBD1; V gene: TRBV29-1; J gene: TRBJ1-3; clone size: -
CDR3 protein: CASSSTYEQYF; CDR3 DNA: TGTGCCAGCAGCTCTACATACGAGCAGTACTTC; D gene: -; V gene: TRBV11-2; J gene: TRBJ2-7; clone size: many
CDR3 protein: CASSLGVGQPQHF; CDR3 DNA: TGTGCCAGCAGCTTAGGGGTCGGTCAGCCCCAGCATTTT; D gene: -; V gene: TRBV7-3; J gene: TRBJ1-5; clone size: -
CDR3 protein: CASKIDRGNTGELFF; CDR3 DNA: TGTGCCAGTAAGATAGACAGGGGGAACACCGGGGAGCTGTTTTTT; D gene: TRBD1; V gene: TRBV19; J gene: TRBJ2-2; clone size: few
CDR3 protein: CAWSRRIIPEAFF; CDR3 DNA: TGTGCCTGGAGTAGGCGGATTATCCCTGAAGCTTTCTTT; D gene: -; V gene: TRBV30; J gene: TRBJ1-1; clone size: once
CDR3 protein: CAWSRPTGAHYGYTF; CDR3 DNA: TGTGCCTGGAGTAGACCTACAGGGGCTCACTATGGCTACACCTTC; D gene: TRBD1; V gene: TRBV30; J gene: TRBJ1-2; clone size: once
CDR3 protein: CSVLSGVFYNEQFF; CDR3 DNA: TGCAGCGTGTTGAGCGGGGTCTTTTACAATGAGCAGTTCTTC; D gene: TRBD2; V gene: TRBV29-1; J gene: TRBJ2-1; clone size: -
CDR3 protein: CASSLAGHSGANVLTF; CDR3 DNA: TGCGCCAGCAGCTTGGCGGGCCACTCTGGGGCCAACGTCCTGACTTTC; D gene: -; V gene: TRBV5-1; J gene: TRBJ2-6; clone size: once
CDR3 protein: CASSQDGGTDTQYF; CDR3 DNA: TGCGCCAGCAGCCAAGATGGGGGAACAGATACGCAGTATTTT; D gene: -; V gene: TRBV4-3; J gene: TRBJ2-3; clone size: -
CDR3 protein: CSAARDRGSYGYTF; CDR3 DNA: TGCAGCGCCGCTCGGGACAGGGGTTCCTATGGCTACACCTTC; D gene: TRBD1; V gene: TRBV29-1; J gene: TRBJ1-2; clone size: -
CDR3 protein: CASSRGEAEAFF; CDR3 DNA: TGTGCCAGCAGCAGGGGTGAGGCTGAAGCTTTCTTT; D gene: -; V gene: TRBV7-9; J gene: TRBJ1-1; clone size: few
CDR3 protein: CAWSVPESWGNYGYTF; CDR3 DNA: TGTGCCTGGAGTGTACCGGAGAGCTGGGGAAACTATGGCTACACCTTC; D gene: -; V gene: TRBV30; J gene: TRBJ1-2; clone size: -
CDR3 protein: CSVEGYGGKGSYEQYF; CDR3 DNA: TGCAGCGTCGAAGGGTATGGGGGGAAGGGCTCCTACGAGCAGTACTTC; D gene: -; V gene: TRBV29-1; J gene: TRBJ2-7; clone size: -
CDR3 protein: CASSQTSDRAYEQYF; CDR3 DNA: TGTGCCAGCAGCCAAACGTCGGACAGAGCCTACGAGCAGTACTTC; D gene: -; V gene: TRBV11-1; J gene: TRBJ2-7; clone size: -
CDR3 protein: CASSPGANNSPLHF; CDR3 DNA: TGTGCCAGCTCACCGGGGGCAAATAATTCACCCCTCCACTTT; D gene: -; V gene: TRBV18; J gene: TRBJ1-6; clone size: once
CDR3 protein: CASSYQGAYGYTF; CDR3 DNA: TGTGCCAGCAGTTATCAGGGGGCCTATGGCTACACCTTC; D gene: TRBD1; V gene: TRBV6-5; J gene: TRBJ1-2; clone size: -
CDR3 protein: CASSPKSDRNYEQYF; CDR3 DNA: TGCGCCAGCAGCCCCAAGTCGGACAGAAACTACGAGCAGTACTTC; D gene: -; V gene: TRBV5-1; J gene: TRBJ2-7; clone size: -
CDR3 protein: CASSDHRAFINEQYF; CDR3 DNA: TGTGCCAGCAGCGACCACAGGGCGTTCATCAACGAGCAGTACTTC; D gene: -; V gene: TRBV7-2; J gene: TRBJ2-7; clone size: few
CDR3 protein: CATSRDRTSAGEQYF; CDR3 DNA: TGTGCCACCAGCAGAGATCGAACCTCGGCGGGAGAGCAGTACTTC; D gene: -; V gene: TRBV15; J gene: TRBJ2-7; clone size: many
CDR3 protein: CASSDRWNTEAFF; CDR3 DNA: TGTGCCAGCAGTGACAGATGGAACACTGAAGCTTTCTTT; D gene: -; V gene: TRBV2; J gene: TRBJ1-1; clone size: -
CDR3 protein: CASSQGQLNTEAFF; CDR3 DNA: TGCGCCAGCAGCCAAGGACAGTTGAACACTGAAGCTTTCTTT; D gene: -; V gene: TRBV4-1; J gene: TRBJ1-1; clone size: -
CDR3 protein: CASSLDFDTGELFF; CDR3 DNA: TGTGCCAGCAGTTTGGACTTCGACACCGGGGAGCTGTTTTTT; D gene: -; V gene: TRBV27; J gene: TRBJ2-2; clone size: -
CDR3 protein: CASSDTGGDYNEQFF; CDR3 DNA: TGTGCCAGCAGCGACACTGGAGGGGACTACAATGAGCAGTTCTTC; D gene: -; V gene: TRBV5-6; J gene: TRBJ2-1; clone size: -
CDR3 protein: CASSFQGSPLHF; CDR3 DNA: TGTGCCAGCAGCTTTCAGGGATCACCCCTCCACTTT; D gene: -; V gene: TRBV5-6; J gene: TRBJ1-6; clone size: -
CDR3 protein: CAWSGEAEAFF; CDR3 DNA: TGTGCCTGGAGTGGAGAGGCTGAAGCTTTCTTT; D gene: -; V gene: TRBV30; J gene: TRBJ1-1; clone size: -
CDR3 protein: CSVVRDRGLYTEAFF; CDR3 DNA: TGCAGCGTTGTCCGGGACAGGGGTTTATACACTGAAGCTTTCTTT; D gene: TRBD1; V gene: TRBV29-1; J gene: TRBJ1-1; clone size: -
CDR3 protein: CASSPGRSGANVLTF; CDR3 DNA: TGCGCCAGCAGCCCAGGGCGGTCTGGGGCCAACGTCCTGACTTTC; D gene: -; V gene: TRBV5-1; J gene: TRBJ2-6; clone size: -
CDR3 protein: CSVEQGDGYTF; CDR3 DNA: TGCAGCGTTGAACAGGGGGATGGCTACACCTTC; D gene: TRBD1; V gene: TRBV29-1; J gene: TRBJ1-2; clone size: few
CDR3 protein: CASSQDSSLETQYF; CDR3 DNA: TGCGCCAGCAGCCAAGATTCTAGCCTCGAGACCCAGTACTTC; D gene: -; V gene: TRBV4-3; J gene: TRBJ2-5; clone size: -
CDR3 protein: CASSLQFTGYEQYF; CDR3 DNA: TGTGCCAGCAGTTTACAATTCACAGGCTACGAGCAGTACTTC; D gene: -; V gene: TRBV6-1; J gene: TRBJ2-7; clone size: -
CDR3 protein: CASSPTRADNQPQHF; CDR3 DNA: TGTGCCAGCTCACCAACTCGTGCAGACAATCAGCCCCAGCATTTT; D gene: -; V gene: TRBV18; J gene: TRBJ1-5; clone size: -
CDR3 protein: CSVEAGGNIQYF; CDR3 DNA: TGCAGCGTTGAGGCCGGGGGGAACATTCAGTACTTC; D gene: TRBD2; V gene: TRBV29-1; J gene: TRBJ2-4; clone size: few
CDR3 protein: CASSFGTGGLVEQFF; CDR3 DNA: TGCGCCAGCAGCTTTGGCACGGGGGGGCTTGTTGAGCAGTTCTTC; D gene: TRBD2; V gene: TRBV5-1; J gene: TRBJ2-1; clone size: -
CDR3 protein: CASRGVGPYEQYF; CDR3 DNA: TGTGCCAGCAGAGGGGTAGGTCCCTACGAGCAGTACTTC; D gene: -; V gene: TRBV6-5; J gene: TRBJ2-7; clone size: -
CDR3 protein: CASSSRDSNYGYTF; CDR3 DNA: TGTGCCAGTAGTTCCCGGGACAGCAACTATGGCTACACCTTC; D gene: TRBD1; V gene: TRBV19; J gene: TRBJ1-2; clone size: once
CDR3 protein: CASSQEGGHGELFF; CDR3 DNA: TGCGCCAGCAGCCAAGAAGGGGGGCACGGGGAGCTGTTTTTT; D gene: -; V gene: TRBV4-3; J gene: TRBJ2-2; clone size: -
CDR3 protein: CASRPGQVGQPQHF; CDR3 DNA: TGTGCCAGCAGGCCAGGCCAGGTCGGTCAGCCCCAGCATTTT; D gene: -; V gene: TRBV7-2; J gene: TRBJ1-5; clone size: -
CDR3 protein: CASSQPRGSRETQYF; CDR3 DNA: TGTGCCAGCAGCCAACCGAGAGGGTCAAGGGAGACCCAGTACTTC; D gene: -; V gene: TRBV14; J gene: TRBJ2-5; clone size: -
CDR3 protein: CAISEYLDQPQHF; CDR3 DNA: TGTGCCATCAGTGAGTATTTAGATCAGCCCCAGCATTTT; D gene: -; V gene: TRBV10-3; J gene: TRBJ1-5; clone size: few
CDR3 protein: CASSRTGGTGELFF; CDR3 DNA: TGCGCCAGCAGCCGGACAGGGGGCACCGGGGAGCTGTTTTTT; D gene: TRBD1; V gene: TRBV4-3; J gene: TRBJ2-2; clone size: -
CDR3 protein: CAWSVPEGANVLTF; CDR3 DNA: TGTGCCTGGAGTGTACCGGAGGGGGCCAACGTCCTGACTTTC; D gene: -; V gene: TRBV30; J gene: TRBJ2-6; clone size: -
CDR3 protein: CAWSVPVQAKVNYGYTF; CDR3 DNA: TGTGCCTGGAGTGTACCGGTACAGGCGAAGGTCAACTATGGCTACACCTTC; D gene: -; V gene: TRBV30; J gene: TRBJ1-2; clone size: -
CDR3 protein: CASSVQGSNTEAFF; CDR3 DNA: TGTGCCAGCAGCGTTCAGGGGAGTAACACTGAAGCTTTCTTT; D gene: -; V gene: TRBV9; J gene: TRBJ1-1; clone size: -